Presented here are 20 T cell receptor beta chains from one specimen sequenced in a study of blood T cell repertoires in COVID-19. TCRdb's table, derived via immunoSEQ multiplex PCR, lists solely in-frame clones and lacks some. The profile shows 380,000 or so clones, around nine tenths of them singletons. The source material was PBMCs or T cells enriched from blood (not recorded which). The source of these receptors is a woman aged 25-40 years with acute COVID-19.

With respect to this clone: Germline and junction disagree at one end, which may indicate a read error. This chain uses TRBV18 with TRBJ1-4; D is possibly TRBD1 (5 bases). The CDR3 runs to 15 residues. Germline V lookup: CDR1 KGHSH, CDR2 LQKENI. DNA for the CDR3: TGTGCCAGCAGAGTGACCGACAGTTCTAAAGAAAAACTGTTTTTT. This sequence encodes CASRVTDSSKEKLFF.

J is TRBJ2-7 and V is TRBV30; 8 bases line up with TRBD1. V trimming: 1 base; J trimming: 3 bases; junction bases outside the gene matches: 5. This CDR3 is 14 amino acids long. Germline CDR1 GTSNPN, CDR2 SVGIG (reference sequence). CDR3 in DNA: TGTGCCTGGAGTGGCGGCGGACAGGGCTACGAGCAGTACTTC. This sequence encodes CAWSGGGQGYEQYF.

The chain uses TRBV12-3 or TRBV12-4 and TRBJ2-7; D unresolved. The V and J ends lost 4 bases and 0 bases respectively, with 7 bases between them. The CDR3 has 13 amino acids. The CDR3 DNA follows: TGTGCCAGCAGTTCCCTAAACTCCTACGAGCAGTACTTC. Its protein product is CASSSLNSYEQYF.

This chain links TRBV12-3 or TRBV12-4 with TRBJ2-7; D is unclear. Between the trimmed V and J ends, which lost 4 bases and 4 bases, there was a span of 8 bases. This CDR3 spans 12 amino acids. The CDR3 sequence is CASSYSPYEQYF. The CDR3 coding sequence is TGTGCCAGCAGTTACAGTCCATACGAGCAGTACTTC.

The V and J genes are TRBV4-1 and TRBJ2-2; 10 nucleotides line up with TRBD2. The length of the CDR3 is 18 residues. V shed 0 bases, J shed 7 bases, and the junction held 11 bases outside the gene matches. Germline V gene data show CDR1 as MGHRA and CDR2 as YSYEKL. In DNA, the CDR3 is TGCGCCAGCAGCCAAGATCTGTTCAGCGGGGGGGCCTTCGGGGAGCTGTTTTTT. Translated, it gives CASSQDLFSGGAFGELFF.

The CDR3 region has the DNA TGTGCCAGCTCATCCGGGACAGGGACATTAGATGAGCAGTTCTTC. It yields the protein CASSSGTGTLDEQFF. The chain employs TRBV18 and TRBJ2-1; 9 positions match TRBD1. Germline loops: CDR1 KGHSH, CDR2 LQKENI. This CDR3 spans 15 amino acids. V lost 5 bases, J lost 8 bases, and 10 bases stayed unmatched.

This chain joins TRBV20-1 and TRBJ1-4, with D maybe TRBD1 (5 bases). Trimming shortened V by 3 bases and J by 5 bases, and 13 bases separated the two germline ends. Germline CDR1 is DFQATT and CDR2 is SNEGSKA (reference sequence). The CDR3 sequence is 14 residues long. The CDR3 region has the DNA TGCAGTGCTAGTCAGGGCCAGATAAATGAAAAACTGTTTTTT. Translation: CSASQGQINEKLFF.

V and J are TRBV27 and TRBJ2-7; 12 bases match TRBD1. The CDR3 consists of 16 residues. Germline-derived CDR1 and CDR2 are MNHEY and SMNVEV (reference sequence). Trimming at V came to 4 bases and at J to 4 bases, leaving 8 bases not matched to a gene. CDR3 sequence: CASSSSRDRGLYEQYF. The CDR3 DNA reads TGTGCCAGCAGTTCTAGCCGGGACAGGGGGCTTTACGAGCAGTACTTC.

The chain employs TRBV6-5 and TRBJ2-7; D possibly corresponds to TRBD1 (5 bases). V lost 0 bases and J 2 bases, leaving 11 bases between the germline ends. The CDR3 has 15 amino acids. CDR1 MNHEY and CDR2 SVGAGI come from the germline V gene. The CDR3 is CASSYSRRGTYEQYF. The CDR3 nucleotides read TGTGCCAGCAGTTACTCCCGTAGGGGCACCTACGAGCAGTACTTC.

This chain links TRBV4-1 with TRBJ1-6, with D unclear. The CDR3 length is 14 residues. Trimming left V 4 bases short and J 10 bases short, with 14 bases between. Germline CDR1 and CDR2: MGHRA and YSYEKL. CDR3 bases: TGCGCCAGCAGCCTGCTCCAGGAGGGCTCACCCCTCCACTTT. Its translation is CASSLLQEGSPLHF.

The chain links TRBV7-6 to TRBJ2-1; D remains ambiguous. The V end lost 5 bases, the J end lost 8 bases, and 16 bases lay between the germline ends. Germline V CDR1 and CDR2: SGHVS, FNYEAQ. The CDR3 is 14 amino acids. The CDR3 nucleotides read TGTGCCAGCAGCCCGCCGGGTAGCCCTCATGAGCAGTTCTTC. Translating it yields CASSPPGSPHEQFF.

In nucleotides, the CDR3 is TGTGCCAGCAGCCGCCGGCGGGGGGTCTCGGACAATGAGCAGTTCTTC. Its translation: CASSRRRGVSDNEQFF. The chain combines TRBV11-2 with TRBJ2-1, with TRBD2 matching over 8 bases. Unmatched junction bases numbered 11, after V lost 5 bases and J lost 5 bases. The CDR3 covers 16 residues. Germline lookup yields CDR1 SGHAT and CDR2 FQNNGV.

This chain connects TRBV3-1 (or the pseudogene TRBV3-2) to TRBJ2-1, with 9 bases matching TRBD1. With V trimmed by 5 bases and J by 5 bases, 10 bases remained unmatched. The CDR3 totals 16 residues. Per germline, CDR1 LGHDT and CDR2 YNNKEL (reference sequence). The CDR3 loop is CASSKSRGQGNNEQFF. The CDR3 coding sequence is TGTGCCAGCAGCAAATCGAGGGGACAGGGCAACAATGAGCAGTTCTTC.

The gene calls are TRBV5-4 and TRBJ1-2; 8 nucleotides match TRBD1. J lost 8 bases, V lost 5 bases, and 8 bases had no gene match. Looked up from germline, CDR1 is SGHNT and CDR2 is YYREEE (reference sequence). The CDR3 sequence is 13 residues long. The CDR3 here is CASRYQGAQGYTF. In nucleotides, the CDR3 is TGTGCCAGCAGATATCAGGGGGCGCAGGGCTACACCTTC.

This clone was found once. The chain uses TRBV7-9 and TRBJ2-3, with D possibly matching TRBD2 (5 bases). The CDR3 sequence is 15 residues long. V lost 6 bases and J lost 3, with 16 bases in between. Germline V CDR1 and CDR2: SEHNR, FQNEAQ (reference sequence). The CDR3 DNA is TGTGCCAGCAGTCTGAGAGATCGGGGAACAGATACGCAGTATTTT. The encoded protein is CASSLRDRGTDTQYF.

The chain links TRBV18 to TRBJ2-1, with D tentatively TRBD1 (5 bases). The V end was cut by 3 bases, the J end by 8 bases, with 8 bases between. Per germline, CDR1 KGHSH and CDR2 LQKENI. The CDR3 runs 12 residues. Written as DNA, the CDR3 is TGTGCCAGCTCACCCCGCAGGGATGAGCAGTTCTTC. It encodes CASSPRRDEQFF.

The V and J genes are TRBV19 and TRBJ2-7, with TRBD1 matching over 7 bases. Unmatched junction bases numbered 3, after V lost 7 bases and J lost 0 bases. Per germline, CDR1 LNHDA and CDR2 SQIVND (reference sequence). The CDR3 extends over 13 amino acids. The CDR3 here is CASTDRSSYEQYF. The CDR3 DNA follows: TGTGCCAGTACGGACAGGAGCTCCTACGAGCAGTACTTC. The full variable domain, its missing parts supplied by reference TRBV19 and TRBJ2-7, is DGGITQSPKYLFRKEGQNVTLSCEQNLNHDAMYWYRQDPGQGLRLIYYSQIVNDFQKGDIAEGYSVSREKKESFPLTVTSAQKNPTAFYLCASTDRSSYEQYFGPGTRLTVT.

The rearrangement uses TRBV25-1 and TRBJ1-5, with a tentative D call TRBD1 (6 bases). Trimming removed 3 bases from V and 7 bases from J, with 22 bases in between. Looked up from germline, CDR1 is MGHDK and CDR2 is SYGVNS. This CDR3 region has 17 residues. The CDR3 DNA follows: TGTGCCAGCAGTGAGGCCTCAGCGGGGGCTTGGGAACAGCCCCAGCATTTT. Protein product: CASSEASAGAWEQPQHF.

The rearrangement uses TRBV29-1 and TRBJ2-7; 7 bases agree with TRBD1. Germline CDR1 reads SQVTM; CDR2 reads ANQGSEA. V trimming: 6 bases; J trimming: 5 bases; junction bases outside the gene matches: 13. The CDR3 has 14 amino acids. CDR3 coding DNA: TGCAGCGTCTTACAGGGGCCCAGATACGACGAGCAGTACTTC. Amino acids: CSVLQGPRYDEQYF.

The gene calls are TRBV7-2 and TRBJ2-7; 9 bases are shared with TRBD1. Germline V lookup: CDR1 SGHTA, CDR2 FQGNSA. The CDR3 consists of 15 residues. The ends lost 4 bases at V and 6 bases at J; junction bases unmatched: 10. The CDR3 region has the DNA TGTGCCAGCAGCTCCCTTCCGGGACAGGGTGGCGAGCAGTACTTC. It specifies CASSSLPGQGGEQYF.